A single sample gave rise to the 26 T cell receptor beta chains below, sequenced in a study of regulatory T cells in long-lasting Graves disease. TCR beta libraries were built with iRepertoire HTBI primers and Arm-PCR of CDR3 regions. TCRdb redid the calling of the multiplex PCR reads with MiXCR, one entry per CDR3 protein. The sample includes about 460,000 distinct CDR3 sequences, roughly 15% seen only once; the top ten take roughly 18%. Time point indicated: newly diagnosed GD, antithyroid drugs for less than 3 months. The authors made the TCR library using RNA they extracted from PBMCs. The data also belong to a second study, concerning T cells in Graves' hyperthyroidism and ophthalmopathy.

Sample: peripheral blood mononuclear cells (PBMCs), taken at new diagnosis, from a patient treated with antithyroid drugs. Receptors were obtained from a woman between 45 and 60 years old with Graves disease.

The rearrangement joins TRBV29-1 to TRBJ2-1, with D uncertain. CDR1 and CDR2 from the germline V gene are SQVTM and ANQGSEA. Trimming shortened V by 4 bases and J by 5 bases, and 9 bases separated the two germline ends. CDR3 length equals 12 residues. CDR3 DNA: TGCAGCGTTGGCGTCATAAACAATGAGCAGTTCTTC. It encodes CSVGVINNEQFF.

This clonotype has a count of ten or more. V is TRBV28 and J is TRBJ2-1; D not resolved. The CDR3 totals 16 residues. The V and J ends lost 6 bases and 8 bases respectively, with 23 bases between them. The germline V gene has CDR1 MDHEN and CDR2 SYDVKM. As DNA, the CDR3 is TGTGCCAGCAGAACCCACACCAAGAGCCGTGGGTATGAGCAGTTCTTC. Amino acids: CASRTHTKSRGYEQFF.

Ten or more counts support this clonotype. CDR3 DNA sequence: TGTGCCAGCCGCCTGGGGGGAGATGGGGAGCTGTTTTTT. It codes for CASRLGGDGELFF. The V gene is TRBV11-3, the J gene TRBJ2-2, with D maybe TRBD2 (6 bases). The CDR3 extends over 13 amino acids. V was pared by 8 bases and J by 8 bases, with 15 bases between. Germline V lookup: CDR1 SGHNT, CDR2 YENEEA. Variable domain in full (rest from reference TRBV11-3 and TRBJ2-2): EAGVVQSPRYKIIEKKQPVAFWCNPISGHNTLYWYLQNLGQGPELLIRYENEEAVDDSQLPKDRFSAERLKGVDSTLKIQPAELGDSAVYLCASRLGGDGELFFGEGSRLTVL.

This clonotype was seen only a few times. Since a much larger clone is just one base distant, this may be a read error. The V gene is TRBV6-2 or TRBV6-3, the J gene TRBJ2-3, with D unclear. V shed 4 bases and J shed 0 bases, with 8 bases lying between them. This CDR3 spans 14 amino acids. CDR1 is MNHEY and CDR2 is SVGEGT in the germline V gene. The CDR3 DNA reads as TGTGCCAGCAGTTCCCCGGACAGCACAGATACGCAGTATTTT. This sequence encodes CASSSPDSTDTQYF.

In this sample, this clonotype turned up many times. This rearrangement joins TRBV5-1 to TRBJ2-1; 14 positions agree with TRBD2. The germline V gene has CDR1 SGHRS and CDR2 YFSETQ. The V gene end was trimmed by 3 bases and the J gene end by 12 bases; junction bases not matched to a gene: 8. This CDR3 spans 15 amino acids. The CDR3 bases are TGCGCCAGCAGCTCCGGGACTAGCGGGAGTTGGGGGCAGTTCTTC. Its translation is CASSSGTSGSWGQFF.

This clonotype was counted at least ten times. The chain joins TRBV6-1 to TRBJ2-2, with 8 bases fitting TRBD2. Trimming took 4 bases from V and 7 from J; bases not matched to a gene: 11. The germline V gene encodes CDR1 MNHNS and CDR2 SASEGT. The CDR3 totals 16 residues. The CDR3 reads CASSGGLAFFGGELFF. Written as DNA, the CDR3 is TGTGCCAGCAGTGGAGGACTAGCCTTCTTTGGCGGGGAGCTGTTTTTT.

The chain employs TRBV18 and TRBJ2-2, with 8 bases aligning to TRBD1. J was trimmed by 1 base and V by 6 bases; bases with no gene match: 7. The CDR3 has 16 residues. The V gene's germline CDR1 is KGHSH and CDR2 LQKENI. The CDR3 nucleotides are TGTGCCAGCTCTCCAGTAGACAGGGGGAACACCGGGGAGCTGTTTTTT. This gives the protein CASSPVDRGNTGELFF.

This clonotype was seen at least ten times. The rearrangement uses TRBV6-5 and TRBJ2-1, with D tentatively TRBD2 (5 bases). Germline CDR1 is MNHEY and CDR2 is SVGAGI. Trimming stripped 4 bases from V and 9 bases from J, with 19 bases between. The length of the CDR3 is 15 residues. CDR3 coding DNA: TGTGCCAGCAGTTCCCACACACGCGGGCGGACTGAGCAGTTCTTC. Its protein is CASSSHTRGRTEQFF.

This clonotype has ten or more counts. This rearrangement joins TRBV24-1 to TRBJ2-7, with TRBD2 matching over 7 bases. Looked up from germline, CDR1 is KGHDR and CDR2 is SFDVKD. The CDR3 spans 15 residues. Trimming removed 4 bases from V and 4 bases from J; junction bases left unmatched: 9. CDR3 region: CATSDATSAQYEQYF. The CDR3 DNA reads as TGTGCCACCAGTGACGCTACTAGCGCACAGTACGAGCAGTACTTC.

As to this clonotype: A read error may explain this, as a much larger clone is one base away. J is TRBJ1-5 and V is TRBV6-2 or TRBV6-3; D is uncertain. Trimming cost V 2 bases and J 5 bases, with 7 bases left between them. Germline CDR1 reads MNHEY; CDR2 reads SVGEGT. This CDR3 spans 13 amino acids. The CDR3 coding sequence is TGTGCCAGCAGTTACGTAGGTTATCAGCCCCAGCATTTT. Translating gives CASSYVGYQPQHF.

This clonotype appeared many times. V usage is TRBV28 and J usage is TRBJ2-7, with 9 nucleotides matching TRBD2. Trimming removed 6 bases from V and 3 bases from J; junction bases left unmatched: 9. CDR3 length: 15 amino acids. CDR1 MDHEN and CDR2 SYDVKM come from the germline V gene. The CDR3 spells CASSPGLARDYEQYF. The CDR3 DNA reads TGTGCCAGCAGCCCCGGACTAGCGAGGGACTACGAGCAGTACTTC.

The table lists this clonotype with many counts. The rearrangement links TRBV2 to TRBJ1-6; possible D gene TRBD1, 6 bases. Trimming took 4 bases from V and 9 from J, leaving 16 bases between them. This CDR3 has 15 residues. CDR1 is SNHLY and CDR2 is FYNNEI in the germline V gene. The CDR3 loop is CASSVGDTWSSPLHF. The CDR3 DNA reads as TGTGCCAGCAGTGTGGGGGACACTTGGAGTTCACCCCTCCACTTT.

In its sample, this clonotype was seen a few times. The rearrangement uses TRBV9 and TRBJ1-1; D remains unclear. The germline V gene has CDR1 SGDLS and CDR2 YYNGEE. The CDR3 has 13 amino acids. Trimming removed 0 bases at V and 7 bases at J, with 10 bases between. DNA for the CDR3: TGTGCCAGCAGCGTAGATGGGTTGGGTGAAGCTTTCTTT. Residues: CASSVDGLGEAFF. Full variable domain (outside the CDR3, taken from reference TRBV9 and TRBJ1-1): DSGVTQTPKHLITATGQRVTLRCSPRSGDLSVYWYQQSLDQGLQFLIQYYNGEERAKGNILERFSAQQFPDLHSELNLSSLELGDSALYFCASSVDGLGEAFFGQGTRLTVV.

This clonotype was recorded at least ten times. The chain is built from TRBV3-1 and TRBJ2-7; 7 bases match TRBD1. This CDR3 is 12 amino acids long. After removal of 5 bases from V and 7 bases from J, the junction contained 5 bases not matched to a gene. Germline CDR1 and CDR2: LGHDT and YNNKEL (reference sequence). The chain's CDR3 is CASSRDRGEQYF. The CDR3, as DNA: TGTGCCAGCAGCAGGGACAGAGGGGAGCAGTACTTC.

The V call is TRBV19, the J call TRBJ2-5, with D maybe TRBD1 (5 bases). Trimming left V 6 bases short and J 2 bases short, with 16 bases between. CDR1 is LNHDA and CDR2 is SQIVND in the germline V gene (reference sequence). This CDR3 region has 15 residues. The CDR3 spells CASSHTQGGQETQYF. CDR3 nucleotides: TGTGCCAGTAGCCATACGCAGGGTGGGCAAGAGACCCAGTACTTC.

The gene calls are TRBV18 and TRBJ1-2; 7 nucleotides align to TRBD1. Trimming cost V 3 bases and J 4 bases; bases outside gene matches: 5. From germline, CDR1 is KGHSH and CDR2 LQKENI. This CDR3 spans 14 amino acids. The CDR3 DNA is TGTGCCAGCTCACCGACGGGACAGAGCTATGGCTACACCTTC. It translates to CASSPTGQSYGYTF.

V usage is TRBV6-2 or TRBV6-3 and J usage is TRBJ2-3; no clear D. CDR1 and CDR2 from the germline V gene are MNHEY and SVGEGT. This CDR3 spans 16 amino acids. The V and J ends lost 5 bases and 2 bases respectively, with 17 bases between them. The CDR3 reads CASSEYWTADTDTQYF. The CDR3, as DNA: TGTGCCAGCAGTGAATATTGGACGGCAGACACAGATACGCAGTATTTT.

The chain links TRBV28 to TRBJ2-4; D uncertain. V was pared by 6 bases and J by 0 bases, with 12 bases between. The V gene's germline CDR1 is MDHEN and CDR2 SYDVKM. The CDR3 is made up of 15 amino acids. The CDR3 reads CASRPTDLAKNIQYF. The CDR3 region has the DNA TGTGCCAGCAGGCCGACGGACCTAGCCAAAAACATTCAGTACTTC.

Only a few counts were recorded for this clonotype. The chain combines TRBV14 with TRBJ1-1; D uncertain. Trimming took 1 base from V and 3 from J, leaving 18 bases between them. This CDR3 is built from 17 residues. CDR1 and CDR2 from the germline V gene are SGHDN and FVKESK. CDR3 region: CASSQGEGRERDTEAFF. CDR3 nucleotide sequence: TGTGCCAGCAGCCAAGGGGAGGGAAGGGAAAGGGACACTGAAGCTTTCTTT.

This clonotype was seen repeatedly, ten times or more. The CDR3 reads CASSSSGSRAAYNEQFF. The CDR3 DNA is TGTGCCAGCAGTTCCAGCGGGAGCCGTGCCGCCTACAATGAGCAGTTCTTC. This chain links TRBV28 with TRBJ2-1; the match to TRBD2 covers 8 bases. This CDR3 region has 17 residues. Looked up from germline, CDR1 is MDHEN and CDR2 is SYDVKM. The J segment lost 2 bases and the V segment lost 4 bases, leaving 10 bases of the junction unmatched.

This clonotype was found many times. The gene calls are TRBV27 and TRBJ1-2; no clear D gene. The CDR3 spans 14 residues. Germline values: CDR1 MNHEY, CDR2 SMNVEV (reference sequence). The ends were cut back, 2 bases at V and 5 bases at J, with 12 bases in the middle. In nucleotides, the CDR3 is TGTGCCAGCAGTTTACGTACCAGTGGGTATGGCTACACCTTC. Translating gives CASSLRTSGYGYTF.

This clonotype was found a few times. V is TRBV2 and J is TRBJ2-7, with D uncertain. This CDR3 has 12 amino acids. Germline CDR1 reads SNHLY; CDR2 reads FYNNEI. The CDR3 sequence is CALNDNAYEQYF. CDR3 nucleotide sequence: TGTGCTCTGAACGACAATGCCTACGAGCAGTACTTC. The variable domain in full, with the rest retrieved from reference TRBV2 and TRBJ2-7, is EPEVTQTPSHQVTQMGQEVILRCVPISNHLYFYWYRQILGQKVEFLVSFYNNEISEKSEIFDDQFSVERPDGSNFTLKIRSTKLEDSAMYFCALNDNAYEQYFGPGTRLTVT.

This chain links TRBV6-5 with TRBJ1-2, with D possibly TRBD1 on 5 matching bases. The germline V gene encodes CDR1 MNHEY and CDR2 SVGAGI. V lost 0 bases to trimming and J lost 2 bases, with 10 bases between them. The CDR3 sequence is 15 residues long. The CDR3 DNA is TGTGCCAGCAGTTACTCAGGCTCAGGGAACTATGGCTACACCTTC. Translated, it gives CASSYSGSGNYGYTF.

This sequence joins TRBV7-3 and TRBJ2-3; TRBD1 agrees at 10 bases. The J call may be mistaken, given a closer DNA end match to TRBJ2-7. The CDR3 has 15 amino acids. Germline values: CDR1 SGHTA, CDR2 FQGTGA. The chain's CDR3 is CASSLPGQGNYEQYF. DNA for the CDR3: TGTGCCAGCAGCTTGCCGGGACAGGGGAACTACGAGCAGTACTTC.

This chain connects TRBV20-1 to TRBJ1-2; possibly TRBD1 for D (6 bases). CDR3 size: 13 residues. Trimming stripped 0 bases from V and 4 bases from J, with 9 bases between. Germline CDR1 reads DFQATT; CDR2 reads SNEGSKA (reference sequence). The CDR3 coding sequence is TGCAGTGCTAGAGATCTGACAGGCTATGGCTACACCTTC. Its translation is CSARDLTGYGYTF.

This clonotype has at least ten counts. The rearrangement joins TRBV28 to TRBJ2-1; unclear D gene. CDR1 MDHEN and CDR2 SYDVKM come from the germline V gene. Trimming pared 6 bases from V and 9 bases from J, leaving 12 bases between. This CDR3 contains 12 residues. CDR3 coding DNA: TGTGCCAGCAGCAAGCTTTCGGGTGAGCAGTTCTTC. Protein: CASSKLSGEQFF.